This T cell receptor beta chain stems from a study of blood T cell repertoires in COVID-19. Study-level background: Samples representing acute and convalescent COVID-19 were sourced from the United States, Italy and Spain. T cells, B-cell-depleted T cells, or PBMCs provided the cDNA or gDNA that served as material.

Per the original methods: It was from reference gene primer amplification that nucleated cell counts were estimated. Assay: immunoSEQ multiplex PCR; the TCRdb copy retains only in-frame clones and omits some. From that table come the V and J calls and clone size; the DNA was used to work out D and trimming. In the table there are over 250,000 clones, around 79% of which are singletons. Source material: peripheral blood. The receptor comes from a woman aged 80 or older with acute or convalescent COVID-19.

The CDR3 loop is CASSTQQGDGSPLHF. DNA of the CDR3: TGTGCCAGTAGTACTCAACAGGGAGACGGCTCACCCCTCCACTTT. The J gene is TRBJ1-6, the V gene TRBV19, with TRBD1 as a possible D gene (6 bases). V was trimmed by 4 bases and J by 10 bases, leaving 17 bases between them. This CDR3 has 15 amino acids. Germline CDR1 reads LNHDA; CDR2 reads SQIVND (reference sequence).